Listed here are 10 T cell receptor beta chains from one sample, sequenced in a study of post-analysis software for immune sequencing data. Whole-study results and caveats: In patients, TRBV5-6, TRBV5-1 and TRBV20-1 belonged to five TRBV segments found more frequently than in controls.

Their antigen targets remain unknown. Sequencing libraries made from TCR beta cDNA carried unique molecular identifiers. TCRdb reprocessed the PCR reads with MiXCR, giving one entry per CDR3 protein. The table records approximately 690,000 distinct CDR3 sequences, around 64% of them present only once. The material sequenced was blood. The receptor source for this set is a girl aged 2 to 9 with multiple sclerosis.

With respect to this clonotype: Compared with germline, one end of the junction differs, possibly owing to a read error. The chain employs TRBV10-3 and TRBJ2-5, with D possibly being TRBD1 (6 bases). Germline assignment: CDR1 ENHRY and CDR2 SYGVKD. CDR3 length: 15 amino acids. CDR3 nucleotides: TGTGCCGTCAGTGAGTCATCGGGGACACAAGAGACCCAGTACTTC. Its translation is CAVSESSGTQETQYF.

This chain connects TRBV5-6 to TRBJ2-1; a weak D match, TRBD2 (6 bases). Trimming left V 0 bases short and J 2 bases short, with 9 bases between. This CDR3 spans 15 amino acids. Germline CDR1 is SGHDT and CDR2 is YYEEEE. CDR3 DNA sequence: TGTGCCAGCAGCTTGGGGCTAGCGACCTACAATGAGCAGTTCTTC. Encoded protein: CASSLGLATYNEQFF. The entire variable domain, with the rest obtained from reference TRBV5-6 and TRBJ2-1, is as follows: DAGVTQSPTHLIKTRGQQVTLRCSPKSGHDTVSWYQQALGQGPQFIFQYYEEEERQRGNFPDRFSGHQFPNYSSELNVNALLLGDSALYLCASSLGLATYNEQFFGPGTRLTVL.

This clonotype was found once. V and J are TRBV6-2 or TRBV6-3 and TRBJ2-1; the match to TRBD2 covers 8 bases. The V gene's germline CDR1 is MNHEY and CDR2 SVGEGT. The junction had 19 bases not matched to a gene; V was cut back by 5 bases and J by 10 bases. There are 17 residues in the CDR3. CDR3 in amino acids: CASSLSSRTSSRGEQFF. The CDR3 nucleotides are TGTGCCAGCAGTCTTTCTTCGAGGACTAGCTCCCGCGGGGAGCAGTTCTTC.

CDR3 sequence: CASSFIDRGRSEQFF. The DNA for the CDR3 is TGCGCCAGCAGCTTTATCGACAGGGGGCGTTCTGAGCAGTTCTTC. The V gene is TRBV5-1, the J gene TRBJ2-1; 10 nucleotides align to TRBD1. The J segment lost 9 bases and the V segment lost 2 bases, leaving 8 bases of the junction unmatched. This CDR3 has 15 amino acids. Germline CDR1 is SGHRS and CDR2 is YFSETQ.

This clonotype was counted a few times. The chain combines TRBV7-2 with TRBJ1-2, with D unclear. CDR1 and CDR2 (germline): SGHTA, FQGNSA. Trimming stripped 1 base from V and 1 base from J, with 10 bases between. This CDR3 is built from 15 residues. CDR3 sequence reads: CASSLVGGSNYGYTF. For the CDR3, the DNA is TGTGCCAGCAGCTTAGTAGGTGGCAGTAACTATGGCTACACCTTC.

V usage is TRBV6-6 and J usage is TRBJ2-7, with D possibly TRBD2 on 7 matching bases. In germline, CDR1 is MNHNY, CDR2 SVGAGI (reference sequence). Deletions cut 7 bases from V and 4 bases from J, with 17 bases between. The length of the CDR3 is 14 residues. The CDR3 DNA reads as TGTGCCAGCACGGTGGGGGGGCAAGGATACGAGCAGTACTTC. Translated, it gives CASTVGGQGYEQYF.

This clonotype came up a few times. The junction departs from the called germline gene at one end, perhaps through a read error. The chain links TRBV5-1 to TRBJ2-1, with a possible D match to TRBD2 (6 bases). The CDR3 contains 14 residues. Germline V CDR1 and CDR2: SGHRS, YFSETQ. The CDR3 is CASSLADSYNEQFF. The CDR3 DNA reads TGTGCCAGCAGCTTAGCGGACTCCTACAATGAGCAGTTCTTC.

This clonotype was found a few times. The gene calls are TRBV10-3 and TRBJ2-1; the D gene could be TRBD1 or TRBD2 (5 bases each). The CDR3 sequence is 14 residues long. V was pared by 3 bases and J by 7 bases, with 13 bases between. The germline gives CDR1 ENHRY, CDR2 SYGVKD. In DNA form, the CDR3 reads TGTGCCATCAGTGATAGAGGGGTGAGGAATGAGCAGTTCTTC. This encodes CAISDRGVRNEQFF.

The V call is TRBV6-5, the J call TRBJ2-1; no clear D. The CDR3 has 15 amino acids. Germline V gene lookup returns CDR1 MNHEY and CDR2 SVGAGI. Trimming left V 0 bases short and J 6 bases short, with 12 bases between. This CDR3 is CASSYSVGGRNEQFF. The CDR3 DNA is TGTGCCAGCAGTTACTCCGTCGGCGGCCGCAATGAGCAGTTCTTC.

This chain uses TRBV6-2 or TRBV6-3 with TRBJ1-1; D might be TRBD1 (5 bases). The CDR3 length is 13 residues. V was shortened by 4 bases and J by 6 bases, with 12 bases between the two germline ends. Germline CDR1 and CDR2: MNHEY and SVGEGT. Here the CDR3 reads CASSSPDRPEAFF. The CDR3 DNA sequence: TGTGCCAGCAGTTCCCCCGACAGACCTGAAGCTTTCTTT.